Shown below are 20 T cell receptor beta chains from a single sample sequenced in a study of T cell clonality in common variable immunodeficiency. Profiling relied on immunoSEQ multiplex PCR, and the TCRdb table lists in-frame clones only, not all of them. Singletons are absent from the sample, which has over 35,000 clones. The material sequenced was peripheral blood mononuclear cells. The receptors were sampled from a person between 18 and 69 years old in good health.

In this sample, this clone turned up many times. The missing CDR3 end, 3 residues past where the read stops, is filled in from the germline J gene. This chain links TRBV7-6 with TRBJ1-5; TRBD1 might be the D (5 bases). Germline V lookup: CDR1 SGHVS, CDR2 FNYEAQ. The V and J ends lost 1 base and 4 bases respectively, with 14 bases between them. CDR3 size: 16 residues. The sequenced CDR3 bases are TGTGCCAGCAGCTTAGGTTCGGCAGGGTCTAATCAGCCC. Translation gives CASSLGSAGSNQP. The CDR3 reads in full as CASSLGSAGSNQPQHF.

This clone has at least ten counts. The sequenced fragment ends 3 residues before the CDR3 boundary, so the rest is inferred from the germline J gene. This chain links TRBV7-2 with TRBJ1-2, with D tentatively TRBD1 (6 bases). Trimming took off 3 bases at V and 4 bases at J, with 15 bases between the two ends. Per germline, CDR1 SGHTA and CDR2 FQGNSA. This CDR3 spans 15 amino acids. CDR3 amino acids: CASSFHRARGYGYTF. CDR3 DNA (partial): TGTGCCAGCAGCTTCCACAGGGCGCGCGGCTATGGC.

The table lists this clone with many counts. An end of the junction does not agree with germline; a read error may underlie this. Coverage ceases 3 residues before the CDR3 finishes, and the germline J gene fills in the end. This chain uses TRBV5-5 with TRBJ1-4; no firm D call. Germline values: CDR1 SGHKS, CDR2 YYEKEE (reference sequence). The CDR3 is made up of 14 amino acids. CDR3 DNA, as far as it was read: TGTGCCAGCAGCTTGCGCGGGATCAATGAAGAA. This codes for CASSLRGINEE. The full CDR3 protein reads CASSLRGINEELFF.

Ten or more counts support this clone. The CDR3 is cut off 3 residues early in the read; its end comes from the germline J gene. This chain links TRBV28 with TRBJ1-2; 9 bases align to TRBD1. Germline V gives CDR1 MDHEN, CDR2 SYDVKM. The CDR3 contains 18 residues. The CDR3 bases that were read are TGTGCCAGCAGGAATCACCCGGGACAGGGCTCGAAGGTGTGGGGC. Encoded protein: CASRNHPGQGSKVWG. The complete CDR3 sequence is CASRNHPGQGSKVWGYTF.

This clone was found many times. The CDR3 extends 3 residues past the end of the read, so its final part is completed from the germline J gene. The chain is built from TRBV6-2 or TRBV6-3 and TRBJ1-3, with a weak D call TRBD1 (5 bases). Germline V CDR1 and CDR2: MNHEY, SVGEGT. Trimming stripped 4 bases from V and 0 bases from J, with 7 bases between. The CDR3 runs 14 residues. The part of the CDR3 DNA that was read is TGTGCCAGCAGTTCCGACAGCTCTGGAAACACC. This gives the protein CASSSDSSGNT. The entire CDR3 sequence reads CASSSDSSGNTIYF.

The sample holds many counts of this clone. The CDR3 end lies 3 residues beyond the end of the read and is filled in from the germline J gene. The V gene is TRBV4-1, the J gene TRBJ2-5, with a possible D match to TRBD1 (5 bases). Trimming cost V 1 base and J 5 bases, with 20 bases left between them. This CDR3 is built from 17 residues. The V gene's germline CDR1 is MGHRA and CDR2 YSYEKL. The chain's CDR3 is CASSQVERWGPTETQYF. The CDR3 bases that were read are TGCGCCAGCAGCCAAGTGGAGAGATGGGGCCCGACGGAGACC.

This clone came up many times. Read sequence stops 3 residues before the CDR3 end, and the germline J gene provides the missing end. The chain combines TRBV5-4 with TRBJ1-1; possibly TRBD1 for D (5 bases). CDR3 length: 16 residues. Per the germline V gene, CDR1 is SGHNT and CDR2 is YYREEE (reference sequence). CDR3 sequence: CASRSDRGKLQSEAFF. The DNA read from the CDR3 is TGTGCCAGCAGGTCCGACAGAGGGAAGCTTCAATCCGAA.

This clone occurred many times. The read finishes 3 residues shy of the CDR3 end, and the germline J gene is used to complete it. This chain uses TRBV5-3 with TRBJ1-3, with a possible D match to TRBD1 (5 bases). TRBV5-3 is labeled an ORF, and its function is uncertain. Trimming cost V 4 bases and J 0 bases, with 11 bases left between them. The CDR3 runs 15 residues. The CDR3 spells CARSAAGASGNTIYF. Partial CDR3 DNA: TGTGCCAGAAGCGCTGCTGGGGCCTCTGGAAACACC.

In this sample, this clone turned up many times. Read coverage stops 3 residues before the CDR3 terminus; the germline J gene supplies the remainder. V is TRBV7-8 and J is TRBJ2-3, with 9 bases lining up with TRBD1. The germline CDR1 and CDR2 sequences are SGHVS and FQNEAQ. The CDR3 consists of 15 residues. V lost 5 bases to trimming and J lost 1 base; unmatched junction nucleotides: 4. The CDR3 DNA, read in part, is TGTGCCAGCAGCCCGAGGGACAGGGGCACAGATACG. It codes for CASSPRDRGTDT. The complete CDR3 sequence is CASSPRDRGTDTQYF. The full variable domain, with the rest looked up from reference TRBV7-8 and TRBJ2-3, is GAGVSQSPRYKVAKRGQDVALRCDPISGHVSLFWYQQALGQGPEFLTYFQNEAQLDKSGLPSDRFFAERPEGSVSTLKIQRTQQEDSAVYLCASSPRDRGTDTQYFGPGTRLTVL.

This clone was recorded many times. From the germline J gene comes the end of the CDR3, since the read stops 3 residues before it. The chain employs TRBV10-3 and TRBJ1-2, with 8 bases fitting TRBD1. The length of the CDR3 is 16 residues. Losses at the gene ends were 2 bases for V and 2 bases for J; bases not matched to a gene: 7. Per germline, CDR1 ENHRY and CDR2 SYGVKD. CDR3 amino acids: CAISELDRAKNYGYTF. The DNA read from the CDR3 is TGTGCCATCAGTGAGCTGGACAGGGCCAAGAACTATGGC.

This clone has ten or more counts. Sequencing ends 3 residues short of the CDR3 end; the germline J gene provides the rest. This chain connects TRBV5-6 to TRBJ2-7; D is possibly TRBD2 (5 bases). The CDR3 sequence is 12 residues long. CDR1 and CDR2 (germline): SGHDT, YYEEEE. V lost 3 bases and J lost 3, with 7 bases in between. CDR3 sequence: CASSSRGYEQYF. Partial CDR3 DNA: TGTGCCAGCAGCTCCCGGGGCTACGAG.

There are many counts of this clone. The DNA ends 3 residues before the CDR3 does, and the rest of the CDR3 is filled in from the germline J gene. The chain carries TRBV30 and TRBJ1-2, with D possibly being TRBD1 (5 bases). The ends were cut back, 0 bases at V and 3 bases at J, with 14 bases in the middle. CDR1 is GTSNPN, CDR2 SVGIG, per germline (reference sequence). The CDR3 extends over 15 amino acids. CDR3 residues: CAWSVGQGLDYGYTF. The CDR3 bases that were read are TGTGCCTGGAGTGTAGGTCAGGGTTTAGACTATGGC.

This clone was observed many times. The CDR3 end falls 3 residues outside the read, so it is completed with the germline J gene. V gene TRBV3-1 (or the pseudogene TRBV3-2) combines with J gene TRBJ2-5; 7 nucleotides align to TRBD2. The CDR3 is 19 residues long. The J segment lost 5 bases and the V segment lost 3 bases, leaving 21 bases of the junction unmatched. Germline V gene lookup returns CDR1 LGHDT and CDR2 YNNKEL (reference sequence). The DNA read from the CDR3 is TGTGCCAGCAGCCAGACTCTAGGGTCAAGGGGAGGGGTAGAGGAGACC. Translated, it gives CASSQTLGSRGGVEET. The whole CDR3 reads CASSQTLGSRGGVEETQYF.

This clone was detected ten times or more. The read comes to an end 3 residues before the CDR3 does, leaving the germline J gene to fill in the end. The rearrangement links TRBV5-1 to TRBJ2-1, with 7 bases identical to TRBD2. The CDR3 length is 17 residues. V was pared by 4 bases and J by 0 bases, with 10 bases of the junction left unmatched. Germline V gene lookup returns CDR1 SGHRS and CDR2 YFSETQ. The CDR3 region is CASSRGPAGSSYNEQFF. The CDR3 bases that were read are TGCGCCAGCAGCAGGGGACCAGCGGGGAGCTCCTACAATGAG.

This clone was counted many times. The missing CDR3 end, 3 residues past where the read stops, is filled in from the germline J gene. The chain recombines TRBV29-1 with TRBJ2-7; D is uncertain. The germline V gene encodes CDR1 SQVTM and CDR2 ANQGSEA. V dropped 7 bases and J dropped 2 bases, with 12 bases sitting between them. The CDR3 has 12 residues. Here the CDR3 reads CSAGPHPYEQYF. The sequenced part of the CDR3 DNA is TGCAGCGCAGGCCCTCACCCCTACGAG.

This clone was seen many times. The read comes to an end 3 residues before the CDR3 does, leaving the germline J gene to fill in the end. The chain joins TRBV28 to TRBJ1-2, with a weak D call TRBD1 (6 bases). With 2 bases removed from V and 6 bases from J, the gap between germline ends came to 7 bases. CDR3 length: 12 amino acids. CDR1 and CDR2 from the germline V gene are MDHEN and SYDVKM. The CDR3 loop is CASSLQGHGYTF. The part of the CDR3 DNA that was read is TGTGCCAGCAGTTTACAGGGGCATGGC.

This clone was found many times. The CDR3 end falls 3 residues outside the read, so it is completed with the germline J gene. This chain uses TRBV7-9 with TRBJ1-2, with D hard to call. CDR1 is SEHNR, CDR2 FQNEAQ, per germline (reference sequence). The CDR3 has 15 residues. V was pared by 1 base and J by 0 bases, with 9 bases between. The DNA read from the CDR3 is TGTGCCAGCAGCTTAGGTCCAGATACTAACTATGGC. Its translation: CASSLGPDTNYG. The entire CDR3 protein reads CASSLGPDTNYGYTF.

This clone has a count of ten or more. Read sequence stops 3 residues before the CDR3 end, and the germline J gene provides the missing end. The chain carries TRBV6-1 and TRBJ2-7; weak D call: TRBD1 (5 bases). The CDR3 length is 14 residues. With 4 bases removed from V and 2 bases from J, the gap between germline ends came to 12 bases. Germline lookup yields CDR1 MNHNS and CDR2 SASEGT. CDR3 residues: CASSVLSGPYEQYF. The DNA read from the CDR3 is TGTGCCAGCAGTGTTCTTTCAGGGCCCTACGAG.

In the case of this clone: The CDR3 end lies 3 residues beyond the end of the read and is filled in from the germline J gene. This chain uses TRBV10-2 with TRBJ1-1; 8 bases fit TRBD1. Per the germline V gene, CDR1 is WSHSY and CDR2 is SAAADI. Losses at the gene ends were 3 bases for V and 6 bases for J; bases not matched to a gene: 6. The CDR3 length is 14 residues. The CDR3 sequence is CASSEWTGRAEAFF. The sequenced CDR3 bases are TGCGCCAGCAGTGAATGGACAGGGAGGGCTGAA.

This clone was observed at least ten times. The DNA ends 3 residues before the CDR3 does, and the rest of the CDR3 is filled in from the germline J gene. The rearrangement joins TRBV9 to TRBJ2-2, with 14 bases aligning to TRBD2. The CDR3 has 15 amino acids. Trimming at V came to 5 bases and at J to 6 bases, leaving 3 bases not matched to a gene. CDR1 SGDLS and CDR2 YYNGEE come from the germline V gene. CDR3 DNA (partial): TGTGCCAGCAGGGGACTAGCGGGGGCTCCCGGGGAG. It translates to CASRGLAGAPGE. Given in full, the CDR3 is CASRGLAGAPGELFF.